The sequence of this TCR beta chain was determined in a study of PD-1 blockade in classical Hodgkin lymphoma. Study-level points and caveats: CD4+ TCR diversity rose significantly by C4D1, and CD8+ TCR diversity did not.

Comments on this clone: What it binds is not known.

Using immunoSEQ multiplex PCR, the repertoire was profiled, and TCRdb retains in-frame clones only, with some absent. The table includes about 94,000 clones, approximately 89% detected once. Each and every patient relapsed after autologous stem cell transplantation, and patients got differing brentuximab vedotin exposure. Progressive disease, partial response or complete response was each patient's best response. The sequence was obtained from a human donor with classical Hodgkin lymphoma. Specimen: peripheral blood mononuclear cells (PBMCs), collected before the second cycle of nivolumab.

CDR3 sequence: CASSQDRGAQETQYF. DNA of the CDR3: TGCGCCAGCAGCCAAGATCGCGGGGCCCAAGAGACCCAGTACTTC. This chain uses TRBV4-1 with TRBJ2-5, with a tentative D call TRBD2 (6 bases). The CDR3 has 15 residues. Trimming pared 0 bases from V and 1 base from J, leaving 9 bases between. Germline V lookup: CDR1 MGHRA, CDR2 YSYEKL.